A selection of T cell receptor beta chains follows, all from one sample in a study of CD8 T cells in ankylosing spondylitis. TCRdb analysed the 5' RACE reads with MiXCR anew, one entry per CDR3 protein. The data show approximately 540,000 distinct CDR3 sequences, about 12% seen once. The sequenced material came from blood, either unsorted or a sorted T cell fraction (not recorded which). The receptors were sampled from a male donor with ankylosing spondylitis. The CDR3 runs from the conserved cysteine through the conserved F or W. Each record gives: J gene, V gene, clone size, D gene, CDR3 DNA, CDR3 protein. A D gene is named only where the DNA matches it firmly. Part of the rows lack a size; the others show once, few, many or a class for expanded clones.

j_gene: TRBJ2-7
v_gene: TRBV9
abundance: NA
d_gene: TRBD1
CDR3nt: TGTGCCAGCAGCGTCGGGACAGGGAATTTCTACGAGCAGTACTTC
CDR3aa: CASSVGTGNFYEQYF

j_gene: TRBJ2-5
v_gene: TRBV15
abundance: many
d_gene: NA
CDR3nt: TGTGCCACCAGCAAGGGGGAGTTGGAGACCCAGTACTTC
CDR3aa: CATSKGELETQYF

j_gene: TRBJ2-1
v_gene: TRBV24-1
abundance: few
d_gene: TRBD2
CDR3nt: TGTGCCACCAGTGATGCATCTGCGCGGGGAGGGTCCTACAATGAGCAGTTCTTC
CDR3aa: CATSDASARGGSYNEQFF

j_gene: TRBJ1-5
v_gene: TRBV12-3/TRBV12-4
abundance: NA
d_gene: NA
CDR3nt: TGTGCCAGCAGTCAGGAGTGGGGGGACGGTCAGCCCCAGCATTTT
CDR3aa: CASSQEWGDGQPQHF

j_gene: TRBJ2-1
v_gene: TRBV5-1
abundance: few
d_gene: NA
CDR3nt: TGCGCCAGCAGCCCCCCCGGGGGGCGATCCTACAATGAGCAGTTCTTC
CDR3aa: CASSPPGGRSYNEQFF

j_gene: TRBJ2-7
v_gene: TRBV29-1
abundance: NA
d_gene: TRBD1
CDR3nt: TGCAGCGTGAAGACAGGGGCTACCTACGAGCAGTACTTC
CDR3aa: CSVKTGATYEQYF

j_gene: TRBJ2-5
v_gene: TRBV7-9
abundance: NA
d_gene: NA
CDR3nt: TGTGCCAGCAGCTTAGATATCCAAGAGACCCAGTACTTC
CDR3aa: CASSLDIQETQYF

j_gene: TRBJ1-1
v_gene: TRBV5-1
abundance: NA
d_gene: NA
CDR3nt: TGCGCCAGCAGCTTAGCAGGGTGGGGGAACACTGAAGCTTTCTTT
CDR3aa: CASSLAGWGNTEAFF

j_gene: TRBJ2-3
v_gene: TRBV9
abundance: few
d_gene: NA
CDR3nt: TGTGCCAGCAGCGTAGACCCCGCAGGGGGCCTTTTGGCGGGAGGAATGACAGATACGCAGTATTTT
CDR3aa: CASSVDPAGGLLAGGMTDTQYF

j_gene: TRBJ1-5
v_gene: TRBV29-1
abundance: NA
d_gene: NA
CDR3nt: TGCAGCGTCGGGAAGGGGAGCAATCAGCCCCAGCATTTT
CDR3aa: CSVGKGSNQPQHF

j_gene: TRBJ2-7
v_gene: TRBV29-1
abundance: few
d_gene: TRBD1
CDR3nt: TGCAGCGTACCCGGACAGGGGGGCTCCTACGAGCAGTACTTC
CDR3aa: CSVPGQGGSYEQYF

j_gene: TRBJ1-2
v_gene: TRBV12-3/TRBV12-4
abundance: few
d_gene: NA
CDR3nt: TGTGCCACCACTTTTGGAGTGGGGGGCGCTCATGGCTACTCCTTC
CDR3aa: CATTFGVGGAHGYSF

j_gene: TRBJ2-3
v_gene: TRBV29-1
abundance: NA
d_gene: TRBD1
CDR3nt: TGCAGCGTACGTCGGGACAGAAGCACAGATACGCAGTATTTT
CDR3aa: CSVRRDRSTDTQYF

j_gene: TRBJ1-6
v_gene: TRBV20-1
abundance: few
d_gene: TRBD1
CDR3nt: TGCAGTGCCCAAGGGACAGGAGCGAGGGAAAGCTCCTATAATTCACCCCTCCACTTT
CDR3aa: CSAQGTGARESSYNSPLHF

j_gene: TRBJ2-7
v_gene: TRBV7-9
abundance: few
d_gene: NA
CDR3nt: TGTGCCAGCAGCCCTAGGCTGTACGAGCAGTACTTC
CDR3aa: CASSPRLYEQYF

j_gene: TRBJ2-5
v_gene: TRBV7-9
abundance: NA
d_gene: TRBD2
CDR3nt: TGTGCCAGCAGCTTTGGCGGGAGCATCGAGACCCAGTACTTC
CDR3aa: CASSFGGSIETQYF

j_gene: TRBJ2-3
v_gene: TRBV3-1
abundance: NA
d_gene: NA
CDR3nt: TGTGCCAGCAGCCAAGATAGCACAGGACGCACAGATACGCAGTATTTT
CDR3aa: CASSQDSTGRTDTQYF

j_gene: TRBJ1-1
v_gene: TRBV30
abundance: NA
d_gene: NA
CDR3nt: TGTGCCTGGAGTGTACTACGCTTGGACACTGAAGCTTTCTTT
CDR3aa: CAWSVLRLDTEAFF

j_gene: TRBJ2-7
v_gene: TRBV20-1
abundance: few
d_gene: NA
CDR3nt: TGCAGTGCTAGTCAGGTAGAGGACGAGCAGTACTTC
CDR3aa: CSASQVEDEQYF

j_gene: TRBJ1-4
v_gene: TRBV18
abundance: few
d_gene: NA
CDR3nt: TGTGCCAGCTCGCCAACGGGGAGCGGAGAAAAACTGTTTTTT
CDR3aa: CASSPTGSGEKLFF

j_gene: TRBJ1-2
v_gene: TRBV10-2
abundance: many
d_gene: TRBD1
CDR3nt: TGCGCCAGCAGTGTAGGTATCGGACAGGGGGGATATGGCTACACCTTC
CDR3aa: CASSVGIGQGGYGYTF

j_gene: TRBJ2-2
v_gene: TRBV3-1
abundance: few
d_gene: NA
CDR3nt: TGTGCCAGCAGCCGACTGCCGGGCCTGAACACCGGGGAGCTGTTTTTT
CDR3aa: CASSRLPGLNTGELFF

j_gene: TRBJ1-2
v_gene: TRBV7-8
abundance: NA
d_gene: NA
CDR3nt: TGTGCCAGCAGCCCGCGTGAGTCGGACTATGGCTACACCTTC
CDR3aa: CASSPRESDYGYTF

j_gene: TRBJ2-3
v_gene: TRBV20-1
abundance: few
d_gene: TRBD2
CDR3nt: TGCAGTGCTAGTAGTTTGCGGGAGAGGATAGATACGCAGTATTTT
CDR3aa: CSASSLRERIDTQYF

j_gene: TRBJ2-2
v_gene: TRBV29-1
abundance: many
d_gene: NA
CDR3nt: TGCAGCGTTAAAAGGGGTGGGTCCACCGGGGAGCTGTTTTTT
CDR3aa: CSVKRGGSTGELFF

j_gene: TRBJ2-1
v_gene: TRBV27
abundance: NA
d_gene: NA
CDR3nt: TGTGCCAGCAGTCCCTCGCAGGGGCACTCCTACAATGAGCAGTTCTTC
CDR3aa: CASSPSQGHSYNEQFF

j_gene: TRBJ1-2
v_gene: TRBV27
abundance: NA
d_gene: TRBD1
CDR3nt: TGTGCCAGCAGATCCGGACAGGGGGCATTGGGTGGCTACACCTTC
CDR3aa: CASRSGQGALGGYTF

j_gene: TRBJ1-5
v_gene: TRBV7-9
abundance: few
d_gene: NA
CDR3nt: TGTGCCAGCAGCTTAGGGGAGGGAGTCAGGAATCAGCCCCAGCATTTT
CDR3aa: CASSLGEGVRNQPQHF

j_gene: TRBJ2-1
v_gene: TRBV20-1
abundance: many
d_gene: TRBD2
CDR3nt: TGCAGTGCCCCGTGGGAGGGATACTCCTACAATGAGCAGTTCTTC
CDR3aa: CSAPWEGYSYNEQFF

j_gene: TRBJ1-4
v_gene: TRBV7-2
abundance: few
d_gene: NA
CDR3nt: TGTGCCAGCAGCTTAGAACAGACTAATGAAAAACTGTTTTTT
CDR3aa: CASSLEQTNEKLFF

j_gene: TRBJ2-3
v_gene: TRBV5-1
abundance: NA
d_gene: NA
CDR3nt: TGCGCCAGCACCATCGAGGGAAATACGCAGTATTTT
CDR3aa: CASTIEGNTQYF

j_gene: TRBJ1-2
v_gene: TRBV30
abundance: few
d_gene: NA
CDR3nt: TGTGCCTGGAGTGATGCCCAGTGGGGCTACACCTTC
CDR3aa: CAWSDAQWGYTF

j_gene: TRBJ2-5
v_gene: TRBV7-8
abundance: NA
d_gene: TRBD1
CDR3nt: TGTGCCAGCAGCGCCGGACAGGGGGTAGCGGTAGAGACCCAGTACTTC
CDR3aa: CASSAGQGVAVETQYF

j_gene: TRBJ2-1
v_gene: TRBV3-1
abundance: NA
d_gene: NA
CDR3nt: TGTGCCAGCAGCCAATCGGGGGCGGGCGGTGAGCAGTTCTTC
CDR3aa: CASSQSGAGGEQFF

j_gene: TRBJ2-7
v_gene: TRBV29-1
abundance: many
d_gene: NA
CDR3nt: TGCAGCGTTGAGTTCGGAAGGGGCACCTACGAGCAGTACTTC
CDR3aa: CSVEFGRGTYEQYF

j_gene: TRBJ2-7
v_gene: TRBV11-2
abundance: few
d_gene: NA
CDR3nt: TGTGCCAGCAGCTTACGTAGACTGTCAACCTACGAGCAGTACTTC
CDR3aa: CASSLRRLSTYEQYF

j_gene: TRBJ2-2
v_gene: TRBV7-8
abundance: NA
d_gene: NA
CDR3nt: TGTGCCCAAACCAGCGGAACCGGGGAGCTGTTTTTT
CDR3aa: CAQTSGTGELFF

j_gene: TRBJ2-2
v_gene: TRBV29-1
abundance: many
d_gene: NA
CDR3nt: TGCAGCGTTAGTCCCGGGACTCTGAACACCGGGGAGCTGTTTTTT
CDR3aa: CSVSPGTLNTGELFF

j_gene: TRBJ1-1
v_gene: TRBV4-2
abundance: NA
d_gene: NA
CDR3nt: TGTGCCAGCAGCCAACCCCTCGGCAGGGGTGACACTGAAGCTTTCTTT
CDR3aa: CASSQPLGRGDTEAFF

j_gene: TRBJ2-1
v_gene: TRBV20-1
abundance: many
d_gene: NA
CDR3nt: TGCAGTGCTACCCGGGACGCATACAATGAGCAGTTCTTC
CDR3aa: CSATRDAYNEQFF

j_gene: TRBJ2-7
v_gene: TRBV14
abundance: few
d_gene: NA
CDR3nt: TGTGCCAGCAGCCCTCCCAGGGCCCCCTCCTACGAGCAGTACTTC
CDR3aa: CASSPPRAPSYEQYF

j_gene: TRBJ2-7
v_gene: TRBV29-1
abundance: NA
d_gene: TRBD1
CDR3nt: TGCAGCGTTGTAGGGACAGGGATCTACGAGCAGTACTTC
CDR3aa: CSVVGTGIYEQYF

j_gene: TRBJ1-1
v_gene: TRBV10-3
abundance: few
d_gene: NA
CDR3nt: TGTGCCATCAGTGAGCCAAAGGGGGACCCAAGCCCTGAAGCTTTCTTT
CDR3aa: CAISEPKGDPSPEAFF

j_gene: TRBJ1-2
v_gene: TRBV5-1
abundance: NA
d_gene: TRBD1
CDR3nt: TGCGCCAGCAGCTTGGGTACAGGGGAGGGCTACACCTTC
CDR3aa: CASSLGTGEGYTF

j_gene: TRBJ2-5
v_gene: TRBV5-1
abundance: many
d_gene: TRBD2
CDR3nt: TGCGCCAGCAGACATGGACTAGCGGGGCAAGAGACCCAGTACTTC
CDR3aa: CASRHGLAGQETQYF

j_gene: TRBJ2-1
v_gene: TRBV7-9
abundance: NA
d_gene: TRBD2
CDR3nt: TGTGCCAGCAGCAAGCGTAGCGGGAGGATTAATGAGCAGTTCTTC
CDR3aa: CASSKRSGRINEQFF

j_gene: TRBJ1-4
v_gene: TRBV3-1
abundance: NA
d_gene: NA
CDR3nt: TGTGCCAGCAGCCAAGGGACTTTTACAACTAATGAAAAACTGTTTTTT
CDR3aa: CASSQGTFTTNEKLFF

j_gene: TRBJ2-1
v_gene: TRBV20-1
abundance: NA
d_gene: NA
CDR3nt: TGCAGTGCTAGAAGGGAGCACAATGAGCAGTTCTTC
CDR3aa: CSARREHNEQFF

j_gene: TRBJ1-2
v_gene: TRBV20-1
abundance: few
d_gene: NA
CDR3nt: TGCAGTGCCCTATCAGGGGATCTCTATGGCTACACCTTC
CDR3aa: CSALSGDLYGYTF

j_gene: TRBJ2-1
v_gene: TRBV11-3
abundance: few
d_gene: TRBD1
CDR3nt: TGTGCCGTCCAATCCGGGACAGGGGTGAGTGAGCAGTTCTTC
CDR3aa: CAVQSGTGVSEQFF